This T cell receptor beta chain was captured by sequencing in a study of radiotherapy plus CTLA-4 blockade in lung cancer. This clone showed up just a few times. This CDR3 region has 17 residues. The V and J ends lost 2 bases and 0 bases respectively, with 13 bases between them. The germline V gene has CDR1 MDHEN and CDR2 SYDVKM. The protocol was immunoSEQ multiplex PCR, while the TCRdb copy is restricted to in-frame clones and leaves out a portion. The sample consists of approximately 94,000 clones, around 84% of them appearing once. Source: peripheral blood, taken from a patient treated with radiotherapy plus ipilimumab. This chain joins TRBV28 and TRBJ2-2, with a weak D call TRBD2 (6 bases). This TCR derives from a human donor with non-small cell lung cancer that progressed on radiotherapy plus ipilimumab. Written as DNA, the CDR3 is TGTGCCAGCAGTTTAGTCGGGGCTAGCGCGAACACCGGGGAGCTGTTTTTT. Protein sequence: CASSLVGASANTGELFF.